These 7 T cell receptor beta chains were sequenced from one sample in a study of cytomegalovirus exposure and HLA in healthy donors. Primers: 60 Vbeta forward and 13 Jbeta reverse. TCRdb keeps only in-frame clones here, not all; method: immunoSEQ multiplex PCR. The sample has approximately 140,000 clones, 79% seen once. What was sequenced was PBMCs. Receptors originate from a woman aged 40 to 49 in good health and CMV-seropositive.

This clone was picked up a small number of times. The rearrangement links TRBV19 to TRBJ1-5; D remains unclear. Trimming shortened V by 3 bases and J by 5 bases, and 14 bases separated the two germline ends. The germline V gene has CDR1 LNHDA and CDR2 SQIVND (reference sequence). This CDR3 spans 15 amino acids. DNA for the CDR3: TGTGCCAGTAGTATTGTCTCGGGTGAAGATCAGCCCCAGCATTTT. As protein: CASSIVSGEDQPQHF.

The rearrangement joins TRBV4-2 to TRBJ2-3; 7 positions match TRBD2. V trimming: 0 bases; J trimming: 4 bases; junction bases outside the gene matches: 4. CDR3 size: 15 residues. In germline, CDR1 is LGHNA, CDR2 YNFKEQ. CDR3 sequence: CASSQEERGSDTQYF. The CDR3, as DNA: TGTGCCAGCAGCCAAGAAGAGCGGGGCTCAGATACGCAGTATTTT.

The chain links TRBV28 to TRBJ2-5, with 9 bases that match TRBD1. The tail of the sequence fits TRBJ2-7 better, so the J call may be wrong. The germline CDR1 and CDR2 sequences are MDHEN and SYDVKM. The CDR3 contains 15 residues. CDR3 amino acids: CASSPGTGTIYEQYF. CDR3 nucleotides: TGTGCCAGCAGCCCCGGGACAGGGACGATCTACGAGCAGTACTTC.

V is TRBV9 and J is TRBJ2-7; D remains ambiguous. Trimming took off 0 bases at V and 2 bases at J, with 9 bases between the two ends. The CDR3 extends over 14 amino acids. Germline V lookup: CDR1 SGDLS, CDR2 YYNGEE. CDR3 sequence reads: CASSVGGLPYEQYF. The CDR3, as DNA: TGTGCCAGCAGCGTAGGAGGTCTTCCCTACGAGCAGTACTTC.

This chain links TRBV5-4 with TRBJ2-1, with D perhaps matching TRBD2 (6 bases). The CDR3 has 15 amino acids. Germline lookup yields CDR1 SGHNT and CDR2 YYREEE (reference sequence). Trimming shortened V by 0 bases and J by 8 bases, and 15 bases separated the two germline ends. CDR3 nucleotide sequence: TGTGCCAGCAGCTTGGGAGAAGTTCGGAGGGATGAGCAGTTCTTC. Translation: CASSLGEVRRDEQFF.

The gene calls are TRBV6-1 and TRBJ1-2; 10 positions agree with TRBD1. The CDR3 runs 14 residues. The J segment lost 8 bases and the V segment lost 7 bases, leaving 10 bases of the junction unmatched. From germline, CDR1 is MNHNS and CDR2 SASEGT. The CDR3 sequence: CASNDPGTGVGYTF. The CDR3 nucleotides read TGTGCCAGCAACGATCCCGGGACAGGGGTGGGCTACACCTTC.

The chain combines TRBV9 with TRBJ2-2; D not certain. With 2 bases removed from V and 1 base from J, the gap between germline ends came to 3 bases. Germline loops: CDR1 SGDLS, CDR2 YYNGEE. The CDR3 extends over 13 amino acids. CDR3 protein: CASSVMNTGELFF. Written as DNA, the CDR3 is TGTGCCAGCAGCGTCATGAACACCGGGGAGCTGTTTTTT. Full variable domain (missing parts from reference TRBV9 and TRBJ2-2): DSGVTQTPKHLITATGQRVTLRCSPRSGDLSVYWYQQSLDQGLQFLIQYYNGEERAKGNILERFSAQQFPDLHSELNLSSLELGDSALYFCASSVMNTGELFFGEGSRLTVL.